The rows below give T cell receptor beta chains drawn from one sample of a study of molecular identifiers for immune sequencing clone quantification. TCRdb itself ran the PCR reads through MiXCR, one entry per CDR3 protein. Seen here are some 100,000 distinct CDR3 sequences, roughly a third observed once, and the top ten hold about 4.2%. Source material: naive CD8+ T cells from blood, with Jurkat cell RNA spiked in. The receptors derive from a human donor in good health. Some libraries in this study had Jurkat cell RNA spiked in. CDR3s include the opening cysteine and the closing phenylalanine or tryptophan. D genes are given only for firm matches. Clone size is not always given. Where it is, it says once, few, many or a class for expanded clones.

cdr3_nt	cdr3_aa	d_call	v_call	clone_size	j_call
TGCAGTGCTAACCCGGGACTGCGCTACGAGCAGTACTTC	CSANPGLRYEQYF	NA	TRBV20-1	many	TRBJ2-7
TGTGCCAGCAACTCCCGGGGGCAGGACGAGCAGTACTTC	CASNSRGQDEQYF	NA	TRBV7-2	NA	TRBJ2-7
TGTGCCAGCTCACCAGGGACAGGGGGTGATTCACCCCTCCACTTT	CASSPGTGGDSPLHF	TRBD1	TRBV18	NA	TRBJ1-6
TGTGCCAGCAGCTTGAGTGGGGCGGGTCAGCCCCAGCATTTT	CASSLSGAGQPQHF	NA	TRBV13	few	TRBJ1-5
TGTGCCAGCAATCTAAGAGGGGCGGACCCCTACAATGAGCAGTTCTTC	CASNLRGADPYNEQFF	NA	TRBV27	NA	TRBJ2-1
TGTGCCAGCAGTTCCCGGGACAAGTCAAACACTGAAGCTTTCTTT	CASSSRDKSNTEAFF	NA	TRBV28	few	TRBJ1-1
TGTGCCAGCAGTCCCCTCTCTAGCGTCCCGAGCTCCTACGAGCAGTACTTC	CASSPLSSVPSSYEQYF	NA	TRBV27	NA	TRBJ2-7
TGTGCCAGCAGCCACACGTGGACTCAACAAGAGACCCAGTACTTC	CASSHTWTQQETQYF	NA	TRBV11-2	NA	TRBJ2-5
TGTGCCAGCGGCGAGACTAGCAGGTCCTACGAGCAGTACTTC	CASGETSRSYEQYF	TRBD2	TRBV27	NA	TRBJ2-7
TGTGCCCGCTGGGCAGGGCACCCGAGAGGATCGCAGTATTTT	CARWAGHPRGSQYF	NA	TRBV6-2/TRBV6-3	NA	TRBJ2-3
TGTGCCATCAGTTGGGGGGGGTTCCAGTACTTC	CAISWGGFQYF	TRBD2	TRBV10-3	few	TRBJ2-5
TGCGCCAGCAGCCGGACCGAATCCTACGAGCAGTACTTC	CASSRTESYEQYF	NA	TRBV4-1	NA	TRBJ2-7
TGTGCCAGCAGTTTTCAAGGGGCGGATGAGCAGTACTTC	CASSFQGADEQYF	NA	TRBV27	few	TRBJ2-7
TGTGCCAGCAGTGAGGACAGCGCCTCTAGAAACACCATATATTTT	CASSEDSASRNTIYF	NA	TRBV2	NA	TRBJ1-3
TGTGCCAGCAGCGACGAGCTTCGGACTAGCGGGGTACCAGCTACGCAGTATTTT	CASSDELRTSGVPATQYF	TRBD2	TRBV9	NA	TRBJ2-3
TGCGCCAGCAGCCAAGATTGGAGTGGGGGGTCGTCGGGGCAGTACTTC	CASSQDWSGGSSGQYF	NA	TRBV4-3	few	TRBJ2-7
TGTGCCAGCATCTGGGGAGAAGGAACAGATACGCAGTATTTT	CASIWGEGTDTQYF	NA	TRBV9	NA	TRBJ2-3
TGTGCCAGCAGCAGCGACAGAGTCACTGATGCTTTCTTT	CASSSDRVTDAFF	NA	TRBV5-6	NA	TRBJ1-1
TGCGCCAGCAGCCGGACTAGCGTCATGAATGAGCAGTTCTTC	CASSRTSVMNEQFF	TRBD2	TRBV4-3	NA	TRBJ2-1
TGTGCCAGCAGTTTAGACAGGGGAGGGACTGAAGCTTTCTTT	CASSLDRGGTEAFF	TRBD1	TRBV28	few	TRBJ1-1
TGTGCCAGCAGCCCCGCTAGGGGTTTCGCAGATACGCAGTATTTT	CASSPARGFADTQYF	NA	TRBV7-2	many	TRBJ2-3
TGCAGTGCTAGTACAGGGTTCCCGGATAGCTACTTC	CSASTGFPDSYF	NA	TRBV20-1	many	TRBJ2-7
TGTGCCAGCAGTTCCCTGGGTGAAGATCTACGGGGGCAGCAGTACTTC	CASSSLGEDLRGQQYF	NA	TRBV28	NA	TRBJ2-7
TGCGCCATCAGTCCCCAGGACAGGGGGCCTGGAAACACCATATATTTT	CAISPQDRGPGNTIYF	TRBD1	TRBV23-1	NA	TRBJ1-3
TGTGCCAGCAGTCGCCCCCCCGTTTATTCGGATACGCAGTATTTT	CASSRPPVYSDTQYF	NA	TRBV27	NA	TRBJ2-3
TGTGCCAGCAGTTTAGGCGGGCTTTGGGAGTACTTC	CASSLGGLWEYF	NA	TRBV12-3/TRBV12-4	few	TRBJ2-7